Following are 32 T cell receptor beta chains from one sample sequenced in a study of CD8+ T cells in alopecia areata. Extracted RNA was reverse transcribed, and the resulting cDNA served as sequencing template. Generated by immunoSEQ multiplex PCR, the TCRdb table keeps only in-frame clones and is missing some. Of 250,000 to 350,000 clones listed, about 60% are singletons. The treatment was: oral pan-JAK inhibitor, 5-10 mg twice daily. The input for sequencing was CD4+ T cells sorted from blood, taken at week 52, from a patient treated with tofacitinib. Every receptor here comes from a human donor with alopecia areata.

This clone appeared once. The chain carries TRBV5-6 and TRBJ2-7, with D tentatively TRBD2 (5 bases). V was pared by 3 bases and J by 1 base, with 17 bases between. This CDR3 is built from 16 residues. Germline V gene lookup returns CDR1 SGHDT and CDR2 YYEEEE. CDR3 region: CASSSRPFPGSYEQYF. The CDR3 DNA reads TGTGCCAGCAGCTCACGCCCGTTCCCGGGATCCTACGAGCAGTACTTC. Using reference TRBV5-6 and TRBJ2-7 for the parts outside the CDR3, the full variable domain is DAGVTQSPTHLIKTRGQQVTLRCSPKSGHDTVSWYQQALGQGPQFIFQYYEEEERQRGNFPDRFSGHQFPNYSSELNVNALLLGDSALYLCASSSRPFPGSYEQYFGPGTRLTVT.

The rearrangement joins TRBV9 to TRBJ2-5, with D hard to call. CDR3 length: 14 residues. With 0 bases removed from V and 2 bases from J, the gap between germline ends came to 8 bases. Per the germline V gene, CDR1 is SGDLS and CDR2 is YYNGEE. DNA of the CDR3: TGTGCCAGCAGCGTAGTGGCAGGTCAAGAGACCCAGTACTTC. This codes for CASSVVAGQETQYF.

V is TRBV9 and J is TRBJ1-2, with a possible D match to TRBD1 (6 bases). The V and J ends lost 3 bases and 7 bases respectively, with 13 bases between them. This CDR3 has 13 amino acids. Looked up from germline, CDR1 is SGDLS and CDR2 is YYNGEE. CDR3 protein: CASSARTEGGYTF. The CDR3 DNA follows: TGTGCCAGCAGCGCCCGGACAGAGGGTGGCTACACCTTC.

This clone was recorded once. This chain joins TRBV4-1 and TRBJ1-1; maybe TRBD1 (5 bases). CDR3 length: 14 amino acids. Trimming cost V 4 bases and J 1 base, with 10 bases left between them. Germline V gene sequence: CDR1 MGHRA, CDR2 YSYEKL. The CDR3, as DNA: TGCGCCAGCAGCCCGGGACGGAGGAACACTGAAGCTTTCTTT. This encodes CASSPGRRNTEAFF.

The chain carries TRBV5-4 and TRBJ2-7, with 10 bases identical to TRBD1. CDR3 length equals 16 residues. Germline V gene data show CDR1 as SGHNT and CDR2 as YYREEE (reference sequence). V lost 4 bases, J lost 1 base, and 8 bases stayed unmatched. The CDR3 spells CASSKGGQGTSYEQYF. The CDR3 nucleotides read TGTGCCAGCAGCAAAGGGGGACAGGGGACTTCCTACGAGCAGTACTTC.

This clone was counted between two and nine times. CDR3 sequence reads: CASSFNSGQETQYF. CDR3 in DNA: TGTGCCAGCAGCTTTAATAGCGGACAAGAGACCCAGTACTTC. The chain joins TRBV7-2 to TRBJ2-5; D may be TRBD2 (6 bases). The CDR3 consists of 14 residues. The germline V and J ends were trimmed by 3 bases and 2 bases, with 10 bases remaining between them. Germline-derived CDR1 and CDR2 are SGHTA and FQGNSA.

The rearrangement links TRBV7-9 to TRBJ1-2; TRBD1 matches at 8 bases. The CDR3 covers 16 residues. V dropped 5 bases and J dropped 1; count of bases not matched to a gene: 9. Germline-derived CDR1 and CDR2 are SEHNR and FQNEAQ (reference sequence). Here the CDR3 DNA reads TGTGCCAGCAGCATAGGGACAGGAGAAATTAACTATGGCTACACCTTC. Protein: CASSIGTGEINYGYTF.

The chain links TRBV9 to TRBJ2-3, with D possibly being TRBD2 (6 bases). Germline CDR1 is SGDLS and CDR2 is YYNGEE. Trimming removed 4 bases from V and 0 bases from J, with 12 bases in between. This CDR3 has 15 residues. This CDR3 is CASSPSSGSTDTQYF. The CDR3 DNA is TGTGCCAGCAGCCCGAGTAGCGGCAGCACAGATACGCAGTATTTT.

This clone was found once. This chain joins TRBV29-1 and TRBJ2-1; weak D call: TRBD1 (5 bases). This CDR3 contains 13 residues. The germline V gene has CDR1 SQVTM and CDR2 ANQGSEA. V was pared by 2 bases and J by 12 bases, with 17 bases between. The CDR3 reads CSVERTRADMQFF. DNA for the CDR3: TGCAGCGTTGAAAGGACCCGGGCGGACATGCAGTTCTTC.

The chain employs TRBV4-3 and TRBJ2-1; D not certain. The CDR3 runs to 16 residues. CDR1 and CDR2 from the germline V gene are LGHNA and YSLEER. V lost 0 bases and J lost 8, with 17 bases in between. DNA of the CDR3: TGCGCCAGCAGCCAAGATGACATCGCCCGTACGGATGAGCAGTTCTTC. Protein product: CASSQDDIARTDEQFF.

The J gene is TRBJ2-3, the V gene TRBV7-2; possibly TRBD1 for D (6 bases). Per germline, CDR1 SGHTA and CDR2 FQGNSA. Trimming pared 1 base from V and 2 bases from J, leaving 16 bases between. CDR3 size: 17 residues. CDR3 loop: CASSLVIDRLYTDTQYF. The CDR3 DNA reads TGTGCCAGCAGCTTAGTCATTGACAGGCTCTACACAGATACGCAGTATTTT.

The sample holds one count of this clone. The chain uses TRBV30 and TRBJ1-1; D is possibly TRBD1 (6 bases). Trimming pared 2 bases from V and 0 bases from J, leaving 7 bases between. CDR1 and CDR2 (germline): GTSNPN, SVGIG (reference sequence). The CDR3 totals 13 residues. This chain's CDR3 is CAWSQGMNTEAFF. CDR3 nucleotide sequence: TGTGCCTGGAGTCAGGGGATGAACACTGAAGCTTTCTTT.

V and J are TRBV18 and TRBJ2-5; D uncertain. Germline V CDR1 and CDR2: KGHSH, LQKENI. The V end was cut by 2 bases, the J end by 3 bases, with 7 bases between. The CDR3 contains 13 residues. The CDR3 here is CASSPVGKETQYF. The CDR3 DNA is TGTGCCAGCTCACCAGTGGGGAAAGAGACCCAGTACTTC.

The V and J genes are TRBV5-1 and TRBJ2-6, with 8 nucleotides matching TRBD1. There are 19 residues in the CDR3. Germline V CDR1 and CDR2: SGHRS, YFSETQ. Trimming cost V 0 bases and J 0 bases; bases outside gene matches: 8. CDR3: CASSLDLGTGPSGANVLTF. In DNA form, the CDR3 reads TGCGCCAGCAGCTTGGACCTTGGGACAGGCCCCTCTGGGGCCAACGTCCTGACTTTC.

This clone was detected a few times. The V and J genes are TRBV29-1 and TRBJ2-1; D is possibly TRBD2 (6 bases). The CDR3 consists of 11 residues. V lost 8 bases to trimming and J lost 12 bases, with 17 bases between them. The germline V gene has CDR1 SQVTM and CDR2 ANQGSEA. CDR3 sequence reads: CSPLGGGTQFF. CDR3 coding DNA: TGCAGCCCGCTGGGCGGAGGGACGCAGTTCTTC.

This chain connects TRBV4-1 to TRBJ2-5, with 14 positions matching TRBD2. In germline, CDR1 is MGHRA, CDR2 YSYEKL. The V segment lost 0 bases and the J segment 4 bases; nucleotides outside the gene matches: 10. This CDR3 spans 19 amino acids. The CDR3 spells CASSQDLTSGGAFGETQYF. The CDR3 coding sequence is TGCGCCAGCAGCCAAGATTTGACTAGCGGGGGGGCCTTTGGAGAGACCCAGTACTTC.

Points on this clone: The same CDR3 arises from other DNA sequences in this sample as well. V gene TRBV7-2 combines with J gene TRBJ1-6, with TRBD1 matching over 8 bases. V dropped 3 bases and J dropped 7; count of bases not matched to a gene: 2. CDR3 length: 14 amino acids. CDR1 is SGHTA and CDR2 is FQGNSA in the germline V gene. DNA for the CDR3: TGTGCCAGCAGCTTCGACAGGGGAAATTCACCCCTCCACTTT. This gives the protein CASSFDRGNSPLHF.

The rearrangement joins TRBV5-1 to TRBJ2-3, with unresolved D. The CDR3 length is 14 residues. Deletions cut 4 bases from V and 3 bases from J, with 12 bases between. Germline assignment: CDR1 SGHRS and CDR2 YFSETQ. DNA of the CDR3: TGCGCCAGCAGCCTTACCGATTTAACAGATACGCAGTATTTT. This codes for CASSLTDLTDTQYF.

V and J are TRBV10-3 and TRBJ1-2; 10 nucleotides line up with TRBD1. The CDR3 has 14 amino acids. The J segment lost 6 bases and the V segment lost 2 bases, leaving 3 bases of the junction unmatched. CDR1 and CDR2 from the germline V gene are ENHRY and SYGVKD. The CDR3 loop is CAISETGTGDGYTF. The DNA of the CDR3 is TGTGCCATCAGTGAGACTGGGACAGGGGATGGCTACACCTTC.

The chain has TRBV5-4 and TRBJ2-6, with D tentatively TRBD1 (7 bases). This CDR3 contains 18 residues. Trimming shortened V by 3 bases and J by 0 bases, and 16 bases separated the two germline ends. Germline V gives CDR1 SGHNT, CDR2 YYREEE (reference sequence). In DNA, the CDR3 is TGTGCCAGCAGCTCCGGCGGGACAGAACCCTCTGGGGCCAACGTCCTGACTTTC. This codes for CASSSGGTEPSGANVLTF.

This chain links TRBV25-1 with TRBJ1-2, with TRBD1 matching over 9 bases. CDR1 is MGHDK and CDR2 is SYGVNS in the germline V gene. The V gene end was trimmed by 6 bases and the J gene end by 8 bases; junction bases not matched to a gene: 16. This CDR3 is 16 amino acids long. Here the CDR3 DNA reads TGTGCCAGCAGCCCCCGGGCGGGACAGGGCTCGGACGGCTACACCTTC. This codes for CASSPRAGQGSDGYTF.

This clone was seen more than once but under ten times. The gene calls are TRBV27 and TRBJ1-6, with D unresolved. From germline, CDR1 is MNHEY and CDR2 SMNVEV (reference sequence). Trimming removed 2 bases at V and 3 bases at J, with 5 bases between. The CDR3 spans 14 residues. The CDR3 nucleotides read TGTGCCAGCAGTTTAAGGAACTATAATTCACCCCTCCACTTT. Protein product: CASSLRNYNSPLHF.

The chain has TRBV5-1 and TRBJ1-1; 7 bases fit TRBD1. In germline, CDR1 is SGHRS, CDR2 YFSETQ. The V segment lost 4 bases and the J segment 3 bases; nucleotides outside the gene matches: 6. CDR3 length equals 14 residues. Here the CDR3 reads CASSDRDPHTEAFF. The CDR3 DNA follows: TGCGCCAGCAGCGACAGGGATCCACACACTGAAGCTTTCTTT.

This chain links TRBV29-1 with TRBJ2-5; the D gene is possibly TRBD2 (6 bases). The CDR3 covers 13 residues. V lost 7 bases and J lost 2, with 14 bases in between. CDR1 and CDR2 (germline): SQVTM, ANQGSEA. As DNA, the CDR3 is TGCAGCGCTCTCCGGGACTTACAAGAGACCCAGTACTTC. Translation gives CSALRDLQETQYF.

This clone has a handful of counts. The chain couples TRBV5-1 to TRBJ2-3, with D perhaps matching TRBD2 (5 bases). Germline CDR1 and CDR2: SGHRS and YFSETQ. This CDR3 has 14 amino acids. Trimming left V 0 bases short and J 9 bases short, with 14 bases between. The CDR3 nucleotides read TGCGCCAGCAGCTTGGAACTAGGGATCAGCACGCAGTATTTT. Amino acids: CASSLELGISTQYF.

The rearrangement links TRBV6-5 to TRBJ1-1, with D unclear. This CDR3 has 13 residues. Germline V gene sequence: CDR1 MNHEY, CDR2 SVGAGI. The V gene lost 6 bases and the J gene lost 4 bases, with 12 bases spanning the gap. CDR3 DNA sequence: TGTGCCAGCAGGTTCTCAAAGGGCACTGAAGCTTTCTTT. As protein: CASRFSKGTEAFF.

The chain links TRBV5-1 to TRBJ2-2; D is perhaps TRBD1 or TRBD2 (5 bases each). The V gene's germline CDR1 is SGHRS and CDR2 YFSETQ. V was clipped by 5 bases and J by 5 bases, with 19 bases between them. The CDR3 consists of 16 residues. CDR3 protein: CASRTPGQGRTGELFF. The CDR3 DNA is TGCGCCAGCAGAACCCCGGGGCAGGGCCGGACCGGGGAGCTGTTTTTT.

The rearrangement uses TRBV25-1 and TRBJ1-1, with D maybe TRBD1 (6 bases). The length of the CDR3 is 13 residues. Germline V gives CDR1 MGHDK, CDR2 SYGVNS. With 1 base removed from V and 7 bases from J, the gap between germline ends came to 10 bases. The chain's CDR3 is CASSEWDTNEAFF. CDR3 in DNA: TGTGCCAGCAGTGAATGGGACACCAATGAAGCTTTCTTT.

This clone was seen a few times. The chain links TRBV27 to TRBJ2-1; possibly TRBD2 for D (5 bases). Germline V CDR1 and CDR2: MNHEY, SMNVEV (reference sequence). V gave up 1 base and J gave up 0 bases, with 13 bases separating them. The CDR3 sequence is 17 residues long. The DNA for the CDR3 is TGTGCCAGCAGTTTATATCACGGGGATAGCTCCTACAATGAGCAGTTCTTC. As protein: CASSLYHGDSSYNEQFF.

V and J are TRBV15 and TRBJ2-5, with TRBD2 identical over 16 bases. The CDR3 sequence is 17 residues long. V shed 1 base, J shed 3 bases, and the junction held 2 bases outside the gene matches. Germline CDR1 is LNHNV and CDR2 is YYDKDF (reference sequence). The CDR3 loop is CATSRVGTSGGEETQYF. CDR3 DNA: TGTGCCACCAGCAGAGTGGGGACTAGCGGGGGGGAAGAGACCCAGTACTTC.

The gene calls are TRBV11-2 and TRBJ2-1, with TRBD1 identical over 9 bases. With 1 base clipped from V and 1 base from J, the junction kept 5 bases outside the gene matches. This CDR3 has 17 residues. Looked up from germline, CDR1 is SGHAT and CDR2 is FQNNGV. This CDR3 is CASSLVPGQGSYNEQFF. The CDR3 region has the DNA TGTGCCAGCAGCTTAGTCCCGGGACAGGGATCCTACAATGAGCAGTTCTTC.

This clone was seen just once. The chain has TRBV30 and TRBJ2-7, with D possibly TRBD1 on 5 matching bases. Trimming removed 2 bases at V and 0 bases at J, with 8 bases between. Germline CDR1 GTSNPN, CDR2 SVGIG (reference sequence). This CDR3 has 13 residues. DNA of the CDR3: TGTGCCTGGAGTAAAGGGGTCTCCTACGAGCAGTACTTC. This codes for CAWSKGVSYEQYF.